This T cell receptor (beta chain) was observed in a study of blood T cell repertoires in COVID-19. In the study overall: The United States, Italy and Spain supplied acute and convalescent COVID-19 samples.

Germline CDR1 is MNHEY and CDR2 is SVGAGI. With 6 bases clipped from V and 2 bases from J, the junction kept 3 bases outside the gene matches. This CDR3 is 13 amino acids long. Only in-frame clones appear in the TCRdb table, and some are missing; sequencing was by immunoSEQ multiplex PCR. Of under 300,000 clones detected, 80% to 90% appear once; the ten largest clones hold 2% to 2.5%. The sequenced sample was peripheral blood. V and J are TRBV6-5 and TRBJ1-2; 7 bases are shared with TRBD1. The TCR was taken from a man aged 35-49 years who had recovered from COVID-19. The CDR3 spells CASRAQGNYGYTF. The CDR3 DNA is TGTGCCAGCAGAGCACAGGGGAACTATGGCTACACCTTC.